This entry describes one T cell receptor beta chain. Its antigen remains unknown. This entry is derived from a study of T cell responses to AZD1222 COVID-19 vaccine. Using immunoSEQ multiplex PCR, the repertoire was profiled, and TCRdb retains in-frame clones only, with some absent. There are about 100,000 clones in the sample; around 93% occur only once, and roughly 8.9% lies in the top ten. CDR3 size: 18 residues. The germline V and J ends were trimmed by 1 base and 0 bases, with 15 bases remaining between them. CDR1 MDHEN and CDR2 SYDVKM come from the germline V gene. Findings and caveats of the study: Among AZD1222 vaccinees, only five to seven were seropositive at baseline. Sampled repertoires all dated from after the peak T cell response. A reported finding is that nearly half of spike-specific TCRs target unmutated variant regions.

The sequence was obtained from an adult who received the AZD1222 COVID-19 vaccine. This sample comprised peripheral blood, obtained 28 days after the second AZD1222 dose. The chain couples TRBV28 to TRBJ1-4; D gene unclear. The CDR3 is CASSLYPLVIATNEKLFF. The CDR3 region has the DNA TGTGCCAGCAGTTTATACCCGTTAGTTATTGCAACTAATGAAAAACTGTTTTTT.